The present T cell receptor beta chain was sequenced within a study of cytomegalovirus exposure and HLA in healthy donors. Whole-study results and caveats: Many donors carried some public TCRs, although rarity characterized most TCR sequences. Immune exposure was documented only through CMV serostatus. The study listed around 150 cytomegalovirus-associated TCR beta chains.

Comments on this clone: Its antigen is undetermined.

Primers for the PCR totalled 60 Vbeta and 13 Jbeta. Using immunoSEQ multiplex PCR, the repertoire was profiled, and TCRdb retains in-frame clones only, with some absent. The table includes around 33,000 clones, roughly nine tenths detected once. V was clipped by 6 bases and J by 6 bases; unmatched bases: 11. The CDR3 is made up of 16 amino acids. Germline V gene lookup returns CDR1 SNHLY and CDR2 FYNNEI. Sequencing was carried out using PBMCs. This chain links TRBV2 with TRBJ1-5, with TRBD1 identical over 10 bases. This clonotype originated in a woman between 18 and 30 years old in good health and CMV-seronegative. The CDR3 reads CASRGRDRGQSQPQHF. CDR3 nucleotide sequence: TGTGCCAGCAGGGGCCGAGACAGGGGGCAGAGTCAGCCCCAGCATTTT.